This entry is about one T cell receptor (beta chain). Its antigen is still unknown. The receptor library was made with 5' RACE. For each TCR library, around 3,500 ng of total RNA was used. cDNA was synthesized with SMARTScribe reverse transcriptase in eight separate reactions per sample. During cDNA synthesis, unique molecular identifiers containing a 6-nucleotide sample barcode were introduced by template switching. TCRalpha and TCRbeta cDNA was amplified by two nested PCRs of approximately 16 and 10 cycles, with bead purification after each PCR. Before amplification, cDNA was treated with uracil DNA-glycosylase and purified using the QIAquick PCR purification kit. The second PCR added Illumina TruSeq-compatible adapters along with sample-specific barcodes. Library quality and concentration were assessed using TapeStation and Qubit, and roughly 5.5 ng of each library was pooled. The pooled libraries were sequenced with 2 x 100 bp reads and custom sequencing primers on an Illumina HiSeq2500 single-index Rapid Run. The original methods were these. UMI-based consensus assembly with MiGEC version 1.2.6 was used to correct PCR and sequencing errors. MiXCR version 2.1.1 was used for V(D)J alignment, clonotype assembly and CDR3 extraction. To normalise gene usage, clonotype sharing and MAIT/NKT TCR abundance, the analysis used the top 1000, 10 000 and 20 000 clonotypes per sample. After downsampling to 27 000 UMIs, diversity was calculated as the inverse Simpson index using the vegan R package. Paired Mann-Whitney U tests on discordant twin pairs were used, with Benjamini-Hochberg multiple-testing correction. One entry per CDR3 protein sequence results from the TCRdb reprocessing of the reads, with DNA left out. TCRdb assigned the V and J calls; the authors' analysis was not used. This sample's table carries approximately 400,000 distinct CDR3 sequences. Around 2.6% of the sample goes to the ten largest clones.

The germline V gene yields SQVTM for CDR1 and ANQGSEA for CDR2. Its CDR3 holds 13 amino acids, cysteine through phenylalanine. Only the protein is on record. The data were obtained in a study of monozygotic twins with inflammatory bowel disease (dated by TCRdb to about 2019). About the full investigation: A total of roughly 28 monozygotic twin pairs were included in the full study, comprising nine German pairs (four IBD-concordant, five IBD-discordant) and 19 IBD-discordant Danish pairs. Disease-associated traits were sought mainly through comparisons between IBD patients and their genetically identical healthy co-twins within discordant pairs. Each individual had, on average, about 151 000 unique TCRalpha sequences and 181 000 unique TCRbeta sequences available for analysis. The research as a whole found: A decrease in TCRbeta repertoire diversity, as measured by inverse Simpson index, was observed in IBD patients compared with their healthy co-twins. Distinction between different T cell subtypes could not be achieved in the analysis. No single strong signal or clonotype linked to IBD turned up in the results, so the idea that one exists was not supported. Repertoire similarity did not differ between concordant and discordant twins, possibly due to limited statistical power. Differing immunosuppressive treatments among patients may have added background noise and inter-individual variability to the repertoires. Compared with healthy twins, IBD patients shared fewer clonotypes with other individuals, and the difference was most pronounced in patients with signs of disease activity.

From each donor, an approximately 2.7 ml peripheral blood sample was collected into PAXgene tubes and kept at -80 degrees C. Total RNA was isolated from whole blood with the PAXgene blood miRNA kit on an automated QIAcube, without T cell sorting. Peripheral blood from monozygotic twin pairs concordant or discordant for inflammatory bowel disease was subjected to deep TCRalpha and TCRbeta repertoire profiling with unique molecular barcoding. Smoking habits were recorded for all twin pairs, and individuals were classified as current, former or never smokers. The source is a human donor with ulcerative colitis or Crohn's disease, or a healthy co-twin of an affected twin (not recorded which). This receptor chain uses TRBV29-1 and TRBJ2-7. The sequencing sample was made of blood. The CDR3 is CSAGTTSSYEQYF.